Sequencing of this T cell receptor beta chain was carried out in a study of blood T cell repertoires in COVID-19. Study context: T cells, B-cell-depleted T cells, or PBMCs supplied cDNA or gDNA.

Seattle's cohort entered during active infection and was followed longitudinally. TCRdb's table, derived via immunoSEQ multiplex PCR, lists solely in-frame clones and lacks some. Altogether fewer than 700,000 clones are present, about 89% being singletons, with the ten largest covering 7.5% to 9%. V lost 3 bases, J lost 6 bases, and 11 bases lay in between. Germline V CDR1 and CDR2: SNHLY, FYNNEI. The CDR3 runs 14 residues. Sequenced sample: peripheral blood. This chain joins TRBV2 and TRBJ1-4, with D hard to call. This TCR was sampled from a woman between 45 and 60 years old with COVID-19, enrolled during active disease. This CDR3 reads CASSDGGRDEKLFF. The DNA of the CDR3 is TGTGCCAGCAGTGACGGAGGGCGGGATGAAAAACTGTTTTTT.